The 18 T cell receptor beta chains given below trace back to one sample, sequenced in a study of tumor-infiltrating lymphocytes in primary liver carcinoma. With a constant-region primer, TCR beta cDNA was made from approximately 500 ng of total RNA. Three nested multiplex PCR rounds, a slightly modified ARM-PCR, produced the libraries for TCR beta. TRBV1-TRBV30 forward and Cbeta reverse primers drove the first two roughly 11-cycle rounds. TCRdb re-called the multiplex PCR reads with MiXCR, one entry per CDR3 protein. This sample has roughly 49,000 distinct CDR3 sequences, with approximately 80% found just once. Both RNA and DNA were isolated together from roughly 20-30 mg of bulk tissue that had not been sorted. The sequenced sample consisted of liver tumor tissue from sampling region 5. Documented subset: tumor region T5, tumor centre. The receptors were sampled from a man aged 35 to 55 with primary liver carcinoma and hepatitis B virus infection.

V usage is TRBV13 and J usage is TRBJ1-5, with D hard to call. The V and J ends lost 0 bases and 5 bases respectively, with 8 bases between them. CDR1 PRHDT and CDR2 FYEKMQ come from the germline V gene (reference sequence). The length of the CDR3 is 14 residues. CDR3 nucleotide sequence: TGTGCCAGCAGCTTAGGTGGAATCGATCAGCCCCAGCATTTT. Residues: CASSLGGIDQPQHF.

About this clonotype itself: Relative to the germline gene, one junction end is altered; a read error may explain this. V gene TRBV11-1 combines with J gene TRBJ2-4; possible D gene TRBD2, 6 bases. This CDR3 region has 17 residues. Germline CDR1 and CDR2: SGHAT and FQDESV (reference sequence). CDR3 nucleotide sequence: TGTGCCGGCAGCTTTCCCGGGTCTGGCGGGACCAAAAACATTCAGTACTTC. Its translation: CAGSFPGSGGTKNIQYF.

The chain carries TRBV12-3 or TRBV12-4 and TRBJ2-2, with D possibly TRBD2 on 6 matching bases. Trimming took off 3 bases at V and 4 bases at J, with 15 bases between the two ends. The CDR3 has 16 amino acids. The CDR3 coding sequence is TGTGCCAGCAGTTTCGGGGAGGCAGTAAGCACCGGGGAGCTGTTTTTT. It specifies CASSFGEAVSTGELFF.

Comments on this clonotype: Without the conserved terminal phenylalanine or tryptophan, this CDR3 likely stems from a read error. V usage is TRBV11-1 and J usage is TRBJ2-2, with D possibly matching TRBD1 (6 bases). From germline, CDR1 is SGHAT and CDR2 FQDESV (reference sequence). This CDR3 spans 13 amino acids. The CDR3 loop is CAGSFWDIGELFL. CDR3 coding DNA: TGTGCCGGCAGCTTTTGGGACATCGGGGAGCTGTTTCTT.

Points on this clonotype: The CDR3 carries no conserved terminal phenylalanine or tryptophan, so it likely arises from a read error. The rearrangement links TRBV11-2 to TRBJ2-5; D not resolved. The germline gives CDR1 SGHAT, CDR2 FQNNGV. The CDR3 sequence is 17 residues long. The V end lost 1 base, the J end lost 1 base, and 16 bases lay between the germline ends. CDR3 residues: CASSLGVAFRPQETQYL. In nucleotides, the CDR3 is TGTGCCAGCAGCTTAGGGGTCGCTTTCCGACCCCAAGAGACCCAGTACCTC.

This clonotype occurred a few times. This chain uses TRBV11-2 with TRBJ2-7; D uncertain. The CDR3 runs 14 residues. Trimming left V 9 bases short and J 0 bases short, with 15 bases between. Germline lookup yields CDR1 SGHAT and CDR2 FQNNGV. CDR3 in DNA: TGTGCCAGTAACTCTAAGAGGAACTCCTACGAGCAGTACTTC. Translating it yields CASNSKRNSYEQYF.

The CDR3 protein is CACEPVLFNQPQHF. DNA for the CDR3: TGTGCCTGCGAGCCCGTCCTGTTTAATCAGCCCCAGCATTTT. This chain connects TRBV28 to TRBJ1-5; D not certain. CDR3 length: 14 residues. The ends were cut back, 11 bases at V and 4 bases at J, with 18 bases in the middle. Germline CDR1 reads MDHEN; CDR2 reads SYDVKM.

Details on this clonotype: This likely comes from a read error, as the CDR3 has no conserved phenylalanine or tryptophan at its end. The V and J genes are TRBV5-6 and TRBJ2-7; the D gene is possibly TRBD2 (5 bases). Germline-derived CDR1 and CDR2 are SGHDT and YYEEEE. The CDR3 length is 16 residues. The CDR3 region is CANSNTWREGSYEQYI. The CDR3 bases are TGTGCCAACAGCAATACTTGGCGTGAGGGCTCCTACGAGCAGTACATC.

About this clonotype itself: One junction end does not reproduce the germline sequence, and a read error may be involved. This rearrangement joins TRBV28 to TRBJ1-5; D not certain. There are 15 residues in the CDR3. The V gene's germline CDR1 is MDHEN and CDR2 SYDVKM. The CDR3 nucleotides are TGTGCCAGCACCCCACCTCCTTATAGCAATCAGGCCCAGCATTTT. Amino acid sequence: CASTPPPYSNQAQHF.

As concerns this clonotype: The junction and the germline gene differ at one end; a read error may be behind it. The V gene is TRBV30, the J gene TRBJ2-7; no clear D gene. CDR3 length equals 12 residues. Germline V gives CDR1 GTSNPN, CDR2 SVGIG (reference sequence). The CDR3 DNA reads as TGTCCCTGGAATAAGGAAAGGTACGAGCAGTACTTC. It yields the protein CPWNKERYEQYF.

This sequence joins TRBV6-6 and TRBJ2-7; D perhaps matches TRBD2 (6 bases). CDR3 length: 16 amino acids. The ends were cut back, 6 bases at V and 2 bases at J, with 20 bases in the middle. CDR1 MNHNY and CDR2 SVGAGI come from the germline V gene (reference sequence). The DNA for the CDR3 is TGTGCCAGCAGATACCCGGGAGTAAGGGCAACCTACGAGCAGTACTTC. Encoded protein: CASRYPGVRATYEQYF.

The chain joins TRBV5-1 to TRBJ2-1; 7 bases line up with TRBD2. Unmatched junction bases numbered 13, after V lost 6 bases and J lost 10 bases. The CDR3 runs 14 residues. Germline V lookup: CDR1 SGHRS, CDR2 YFSETQ. This CDR3 is CASIATGLSGEQFF. The CDR3 DNA reads as TGCGCCAGCATCGCAACGGGACTATCGGGGGAGCAGTTCTTC. Using reference TRBV5-1 and TRBJ2-1 for the parts outside the CDR3, the full variable domain is KAGVTQTPRYLIKTRGQQVTLSCSPISGHRSVSWYQQTPGQGLQFLFEYFSETQRNKGNFPGRFSGRQFSNSRSEMNVSTLELGDSALYLCASIATGLSGEQFFGPGTRLTVL.

With regard to this clonotype: The junction departs from the called germline gene at one end, perhaps through a read error. V gene TRBV13 combines with J gene TRBJ2-1; 11 bases match TRBD2. The CDR3 is 20 residues long. Germline CDR1 and CDR2: PRHDT and FYEKMQ (reference sequence). CDR3 DNA: TGTGTCAGCAGCTGGAGAGGGCTAGCGGGAGGTTTGAGATCCTACAATGAGCAGTTCTTC. Translation: CVSSWRGLAGGLRSYNEQFF.

With regard to this clonotype: An end of the junction does not agree with germline; a read error may underlie this. This chain's CDR3 is CAGSPRDIRYERYF. The CDR3 DNA follows: TGTGCCGGCAGCCCGAGGGACATCCGCTACGAGCGGTACTTC. The V gene is TRBV7-8, the J gene TRBJ2-7, with D maybe TRBD1 (6 bases). The CDR3 has 14 residues. Germline V gene data show CDR1 as SGHVS and CDR2 as FQNEAQ.

On this clonotype: Since no conserved phenylalanine or tryptophan closes the CDR3, a read error is the likely cause. The chain combines TRBV29-1 with TRBJ2-5, with 12 bases fitting TRBD2. This CDR3 contains 15 residues. J lost 4 bases, V lost 5 bases, and 8 bases had no gene match. Germline-derived CDR1 and CDR2 are SQVTM and ANQGSEA. CDR3 nucleotide sequence: TGCAGCGTTCTGACTAGCGGGAGTTGCGCAGAGACCCAGTACCTC. Translating gives CSVLTSGSCAETQYL.

With respect to this clonotype: A read error may produce the germline difference seen at one junction end. V and J are TRBV5-1 and TRBJ2-1; TRBD2 agrees at 12 bases. The CDR3 spans 13 residues. CDR1 and CDR2 (germline): SGHRS, YFSETQ. CDR3 sequence reads: CASSLGLAGEEPF. The CDR3 DNA sequence: TGCGCCAGCAGCTTGGGACTAGCGGGAGAGGAGCCCTTC.

This clonotype was detected many times. The chain employs TRBV5-4 and TRBJ2-2; D remains ambiguous. This CDR3 has 12 residues. Trimming left V 5 bases short and J 3 bases short, with 5 bases between. The germline V gene encodes CDR1 SGHNT and CDR2 YYREEE (reference sequence). CDR3 sequence (DNA): TGTGCCAGCAGTGGGGACACCGGGGAGCTGTTTTTT. Its protein is CASSGDTGELFF.

There are many counts of this clonotype. V and J are TRBV20-1 and TRBJ2-7; maybe TRBD2 (5 bases). The length of the CDR3 is 14 residues. From germline, CDR1 is DFQATT and CDR2 SNEGSKA (reference sequence). Trimming took off 2 bases at V and 1 base at J, with 12 bases between the two ends. CDR3 sequence: CSARPGSRSYEQYF. The DNA for the CDR3 is TGCAGTGCTAGACCGGGATCGAGGTCCTACGAGCAGTACTTC.